These 5 T cell receptor beta chains were all obtained from the same sample, sequenced in a study of T-cell reconstitution after alpha-beta-depleted transplantation in children. This sample's TCRbeta library carried unique molecular identifier barcodes. TCRdb called the PCR reads again in MiXCR, with one record for every CDR3 protein. The table includes 240,000 or so distinct CDR3 sequences, around 12% detected once. Specimen: PBMCs from the stem cell graft donor, collected from the stem cell graft. The receptor source for this set is a human donor who donated a stem cell graft to a child with acute lymphoblastic leukemia.

Ten or more counts support this clonotype. The genes are TRBV5-1 and TRBJ2-5; D assignment may be TRBD1 or TRBD2 (7 bases each). The germline V gene has CDR1 SGHRS and CDR2 YFSETQ. Trimming pared 4 bases from V and 3 bases from J, leaving 16 bases between. The length of the CDR3 is 15 residues. The CDR3 is CASSIDREGEETQYF. CDR3 bases: TGCGCCAGCAGCATCGACAGGGAGGGGGAAGAGACCCAGTACTTC.

The chain is built from TRBV5-1 and TRBJ2-7; 9 nucleotides match TRBD1. CDR1 is SGHRS and CDR2 is YFSETQ in the germline V gene. This CDR3 comprises 14 residues. Unmatched junction bases numbered 6, after V lost 3 bases and J lost 5 bases. The CDR3 DNA is TGCGCCAGCAGCTGGGGACAGGGTACCAACGAGCAGTACTTC. It specifies CASSWGQGTNEQYF. Variable domain in full (rest from reference TRBV5-1 and TRBJ2-7): KAGVTQTPRYLIKTRGQQVTLSCSPISGHRSVSWYQQTPGQGLQFLFEYFSETQRNKGNFPGRFSGRQFSNSRSEMNVSTLELGDSALYLCASSWGQGTNEQYFGPGTRLTVT.

The chain has TRBV27 and TRBJ1-2; 8 bases are shared with TRBD1. CDR1 is MNHEY, CDR2 SMNVEV, per germline (reference sequence). The V segment lost 2 bases and the J segment 4 bases; nucleotides outside the gene matches: 6. The CDR3 length is 15 residues. The CDR3 sequence: CASSLSAGGAYGYTF. CDR3 DNA sequence: TGTGCCAGCAGTTTAAGCGCAGGGGGCGCCTATGGCTACACCTTC.

In this sample, this clonotype turned up a few times. The V and J genes are TRBV20-1 and TRBJ2-1, with TRBD2 identical over 8 bases. CDR1 is DFQATT and CDR2 is SNEGSKA in the germline V gene (reference sequence). After removal of 0 bases from V and 2 bases from J, the junction contained 3 bases not matched to a gene. CDR3 length: 15 amino acids. The CDR3 bases are TGCAGTGCTAGAGATTCGGGGGGGCCCTACAATGAGCAGTTCTTC. Encoded protein: CSARDSGGPYNEQFF.

This clonotype has a count of ten or more. This rearrangement joins TRBV12-5 to TRBJ2-5; 7 positions match TRBD2. The CDR3 extends over 13 amino acids. The V and J ends lost 7 bases and 4 bases, in that order; junction bases with no gene match: 6. CDR1 is LGHNT, CDR2 FRNRAP, per germline. This CDR3 is CASAGGNSETQYF. Written as DNA, the CDR3 is TGTGCTAGTGCCGGGGGGAATTCAGAGACCCAGTACTTC. Using reference TRBV12-5 and TRBJ2-5 for the parts outside the CDR3, the full variable domain is DARVTQTPRHKVTEMGQEVTMRCQPILGHNTVFWYRQTMMQGLELLAYFRNRAPLDDSGMPKDRFSAEMPDATLATLKIQPSEPRDSAVYFCASAGGNSETQYFGPGTRLLVL.